The next 20 T cell receptor beta chains were all read from a single sample in a study of beta chain features in type 1 diabetes. The study reverse transcribed the entire isolated RNA, so it sequenced expressed TCRB transcripts. Produced via immunoSEQ multiplex PCR; TCRdb's table is partial and in-frame only. The repertoire holds more than 120,000 clones, with more than 9% as singletons. The sequenced material came from naive CD4+ T cells from blood. The origin of the receptors is a man in his late teens or twenties in good health.

This clone was detected only a few times. The rearrangement uses TRBV6-6 and TRBJ1-3; TRBD1 matches 9 bases. V lost 7 bases, J lost 4 bases, and 5 bases stayed unmatched. In germline, CDR1 is MNHNY, CDR2 SVGAGI (reference sequence). The CDR3 totals 14 residues. The CDR3 reads CASIRTGVGNTIYF. For the CDR3, the DNA is TGTGCCAGCATCCGGACAGGGGTCGGAAACACCATATATTTT.

The gene calls are TRBV30 and TRBJ1-3; weak D call: TRBD1 (5 bases). With 5 bases removed from V and 4 bases from J, the gap between germline ends came to 9 bases. This CDR3 spans 12 amino acids. CDR1 is GTSNPN, CDR2 SVGIG, per germline (reference sequence). CDR3: CAWGTGGNTIYF. The CDR3 DNA reads as TGTGCCTGGGGGACTGGAGGAAACACCATATATTTT.

V is TRBV6-5 and J is TRBJ1-1, with 7 bases identical to TRBD1. V dropped 4 bases and J dropped 5; count of bases not matched to a gene: 4. The germline V gene has CDR1 MNHEY and CDR2 SVGAGI. This CDR3 is 13 amino acids long. DNA of the CDR3: TGTGCCAGCAGTTCCGCAGGGGGAACTGAAGCTTTCTTT. It specifies CASSSAGGTEAFF.

The chain recombines TRBV11-2 with TRBJ1-2, with TRBD1 matching 7 bases. The V gene end was trimmed by 6 bases and the J gene end by 4 bases; junction bases not matched to a gene: 8. Germline-derived CDR1 and CDR2 are SGHAT and FQNNGV. CDR3 length: 14 amino acids. The CDR3 nucleotides are TGTGCCAGCAGTCGGAGGACAGGTCTCTATGGCTACACCTTC. Translation: CASSRRTGLYGYTF.

This clone occurred a few times. The V and J genes are TRBV2 and TRBJ1-2; a weak D match, TRBD1 (5 bases). CDR3 length equals 13 residues. Germline CDR1 reads SNHLY; CDR2 reads FYNNEI. Trimming pared 4 bases from V and 4 bases from J, leaving 10 bases between. The CDR3 DNA reads TGTGCCAGCAGTGCAGGGAATGTCTATGGCTACACCTTC. This gives the protein CASSAGNVYGYTF.

This clone showed up just a few times. This chain connects TRBV6-5 to TRBJ2-1; 11 bases agree with TRBD1. The V and J ends lost 6 bases and 5 bases, in that order; junction bases with no gene match: 6. The CDR3 totals 15 residues. CDR1 is MNHEY and CDR2 is SVGAGI in the germline V gene. The CDR3 region has the DNA TGTGCCAGCAGGCGGGACAGGGGGTCCCACAATGAGCAGTTCTTC. Its translation is CASRRDRGSHNEQFF.

There are a few counts of this clone. This chain uses TRBV11-2 with TRBJ1-2; TRBD1 might be the D (6 bases). The germline V gene encodes CDR1 SGHAT and CDR2 FQNNGV. V gave up 3 bases and J gave up 4 bases, with 15 bases separating them. CDR3 size: 15 residues. The CDR3 loop is CASSFLTGPRYGYTF. Here the CDR3 DNA reads TGTGCCAGCAGCTTCCTGACAGGACCTCGCTATGGCTACACCTTC.

This clone was observed a few times. J is TRBJ2-5 and V is TRBV11-2, with D possibly being TRBD2 (5 bases). The CDR3 is 13 amino acids. Per germline, CDR1 SGHAT and CDR2 FQNNGV. V lost 5 bases and J lost 5, with 12 bases in between. The CDR3 is CASSLRTFETQYF. CDR3 bases: TGTGCCAGCAGCCTTCGGACTTTTGAGACCCAGTACTTC.

About this clone itself: The germline gene is not matched at one end of the junction; a read error may be the cause. V is TRBV30 and J is TRBJ1-5; 10 bases line up with TRBD1. The CDR3 spans 16 residues. CDR1 GTSNPN and CDR2 SVGIG come from the germline V gene (reference sequence). The CDR3 DNA reads as TGTGCCTGGAGTTTCGGACAGGGGGTGAGCAATCACCCCCAGCATTTT. Translation: CAWSFGQGVSNHPQHF.

The genes are TRBV2 and TRBJ2-4; 7 bases map to TRBD1. CDR3 size: 15 residues. V was pared by 8 bases and J by 0 bases, with 7 bases of the junction left unmatched. CDR1 SNHLY and CDR2 FYNNEI come from the germline V gene. CDR3 residues: CASVTGAGAKNIQYF. In DNA, the CDR3 is TGTGCCAGCGTAACAGGGGCGGGAGCCAAAAACATTCAGTACTTC.

This clone was detected a few times. The chain recombines TRBV19 with TRBJ1-6; 8 bases line up with TRBD1. There are 14 residues in the CDR3. In germline, CDR1 is LNHDA, CDR2 SQIVND (reference sequence). V was pared by 5 bases and J by 6 bases, with 3 bases of the junction left unmatched. The DNA for the CDR3 is TGTGCCAGTAGTGGACAGGGAGGTAATTCACCCCTCCACTTT. Its translation is CASSGQGGNSPLHF.

The V and J genes are TRBV5-6 and TRBJ1-4; TRBD1 agrees at 7 bases. This CDR3 is built from 16 residues. The germline gives CDR1 SGHDT, CDR2 YYEEEE. The ends lost 2 bases at V and 4 bases at J; junction bases unmatched: 8. Here the CDR3 reads CASSFNRGEYNEKLFF. For the CDR3, the DNA is TGTGCCAGCAGCTTCAACAGGGGCGAGTATAATGAAAAACTGTTTTTT. Full variable domain (missing parts from reference TRBV5-6 and TRBJ1-4): DAGVTQSPTHLIKTRGQQVTLRCSPKSGHDTVSWYQQALGQGPQFIFQYYEEEERQRGNFPDRFSGHQFPNYSSELNVNALLLGDSALYLCASSFNRGEYNEKLFFGSGTQLSVL.

With regard to this clone: This sample also contains other DNA sequences that code for the same CDR3. This sequence joins TRBV25-1 and TRBJ1-6; D uncertain. The CDR3 is 14 residues long. Between the trimmed V and J ends, which lost 2 bases and 8 bases, there was a span of 10 bases. The germline V gene has CDR1 MGHDK and CDR2 SYGVNS. The CDR3 DNA reads as TGTGCCAGCAGTGAAGGACTGACCTATTCACCCCTCCACTTT. This gives the protein CASSEGLTYSPLHF.

This clone was detected a few times. The rearrangement joins TRBV18 to TRBJ1-1, with D possibly TRBD1 on 6 matching bases. The V and J ends lost 8 bases and 4 bases respectively, with 14 bases between them. From germline, CDR1 is KGHSH and CDR2 LQKENI. The CDR3 is made up of 13 amino acids. In DNA, the CDR3 is TGTGCCAGCCTACAGGGCAGCAGCACTGAAGCTTTCTTT. Its protein product is CASLQGSSTEAFF.

This clone was seen a few times. The V gene is TRBV6-5, the J gene TRBJ1-5, with a possible D match to TRBD1 (5 bases). Germline CDR1 is MNHEY and CDR2 is SVGAGI. Deletions cut 0 bases from V and 7 bases from J, with 10 bases between. CDR3 length: 14 amino acids. The CDR3 DNA sequence: TGTGCCAGCAGTTACTCGAGTTGGGGCCAGCCCCAGCATTTT. Amino acids: CASSYSSWGQPQHF.

CDR3 loop: CASSLFPGGNNEQFF. The DNA for the CDR3 is TGTGCCAGCAGCTTATTCCCGGGGGGTAACAATGAGCAGTTCTTC. The chain couples TRBV7-3 to TRBJ2-1; 7 bases fit TRBD2. J lost 5 bases, V lost 2 bases, and 6 bases had no gene match. Germline loops: CDR1 SGHTA, CDR2 FQGTGA. This CDR3 region has 15 residues.

This clone was observed many times. The gene calls are TRBV7-2 and TRBJ1-4; maybe TRBD1 (5 bases). The V and J ends lost 1 base and 8 bases respectively, with 11 bases between them. CDR3 length: 14 amino acids. Germline CDR1 SGHTA, CDR2 FQGNSA. CDR3 bases: TGTGCCAGCAGCTTAGGATCAGGGCGGGAAAAACTGTTTTTT. This gives the protein CASSLGSGREKLFF.

This clone showed up just a few times. This chain links TRBV18 with TRBJ2-2, with D hard to call. Germline CDR1 is KGHSH and CDR2 is LQKENI. V shed 1 base and J shed 4 bases, with 10 bases lying between them. This CDR3 region has 15 residues. This CDR3 reads CASSPQPGLTGELFF. CDR3 bases: TGTGCCAGCTCACCACAGCCGGGTCTCACCGGGGAGCTGTTTTTT.

This clone was counted a few times. V and J are TRBV5-1 and TRBJ2-3; 9 bases line up with TRBD1. V shed 4 bases, J shed 6 bases, and the junction held 9 bases outside the gene matches. CDR1 SGHRS and CDR2 YFSETQ come from the germline V gene. The CDR3 loop spans 15 amino acids. CDR3 in DNA: TGCGCCAGCAGCCCCCGACAGGGGGGGTTGGATACGCAGTATTTT. Amino acids: CASSPRQGGLDTQYF.

This clone was seen ten or more times. V usage is TRBV28 and J usage is TRBJ2-7, with D perhaps TRBD2 (5 bases). CDR1 is MDHEN, CDR2 SYDVKM, per germline. This CDR3 is 13 amino acids long. V gave up 1 base and J gave up 5 bases, with 9 bases separating them. The CDR3 nucleotides are TGTGCCAGCAGTTTATCTAGCCTAGACGAGCAGTACTTC. This translates into CASSLSSLDEQYF.